This T cell receptor beta chain comes out of a study of molecular identifiers for immune sequencing clone quantification. This clonotype was observed a handful of times. Its specificity is unknown. This CDR3 spans 13 amino acids. Trimming left V 4 bases short and J 4 bases short, with 10 bases between. Germline CDR1 DFQATT, CDR2 SNEGSKA (reference sequence). TCRdb analysed the PCR reads with MiXCR anew, one entry per CDR3 protein. The table lists 400,000 to 600,000 distinct CDR3 sequences, around 23% of them singletons. Study results and limitations: Over 98% of effector molecules, but under 1% in naive cells, were held by clones with more than 20 RNA copies.

The V gene is TRBV20-1, the J gene TRBJ1-4; TRBD1 is a possible D gene (6 bases). This TCR came from a human donor in good health. Some libraries in this study had Jurkat cell RNA spiked in. The sample comprised naive CD8+ T cells from blood, with Jurkat cell RNA spiked in. Regarding subset: FACS-sorted CD8+CD4-CCR7+CD45RA+ naive T cells. CDR3 DNA sequence: TGCAGTGCTACTGACAGGTTTAATGAAAAACTGTTTTTT. Translating it yields CSATDRFNEKLFF.